A selection of T cell receptor beta chains follows, all from one sample in a study of shared clonotypes between healthy human individuals. Using immunoSEQ multiplex PCR, the repertoire was profiled, and TCRdb retains in-frame clones only, with some absent. The sample consists of some 1.5 million clones, about 98% of them appearing once. The specimen sequenced was naive CD4+ T cells sorted from blood. The origin of the receptors is a man aged 30-40 years in good health. The CDR3 runs from the conserved cysteine through the conserved F or W. Fields, in order: V gene, D gene, clone size, J gene, CDR3 DNA, CDR3 protein. The D gene is left open where the match is weak. Size tells how often a clone was seen (once, few, many) or the class of an expanded clone, and some rows leave it out.

>TRBV18|TRBD2|-|TRBJ2-1
TGTGCCAGCTCACCACCAGGCGCGGGAGTCAATGAGCAGTTCTTC
CASSPPGAGVNEQFF
>TRBV6-6|-|-|TRBJ1-3
TGTGCCAGCAATAGCCTTGAGTTCGGTGGAAACACCATATATTTT
CASNSLEFGGNTIYF
>TRBV27|TRBD1|-|TRBJ1-2
TGTGCCAGCAGCCAGGGGGGCTATGGCTACACCTTC
CASSQGGYGYTF
>TRBV5-6|-|-|TRBJ2-3
TGTGCCAGCAGCTTTGCGGGAAGCGCAGATACGCAGTATTTT
CASSFAGSADTQYF
>TRBV18|TRBD2|-|TRBJ2-7
TGTGCCAGCTCACCAACCGGTTCTAGCGGGCCGGTCGAGCAGTACTTC
CASSPTGSSGPVEQYF
>TRBV6-1|-|-|TRBJ1-1
TGTGCCAGCCGGGGCTTCGTGTCTGAAGCTTTCTTT
CASRGFVSEAFF
>TRBV5-6|-|-|TRBJ1-1
TGTGCCAGCAGCTTGGGGGGGCGAAACACTGAAGCTTTCTTT
CASSLGGRNTEAFF
>TRBV7-9|-|-|TRBJ1-4
TGTGCCAGCCAGCCTGGGCAGGGCAATGAAAAACTGTTTTTT
CASQPGQGNEKLFF
>TRBV30|TRBD2|-|TRBJ2-7
TGTGCCTGGTCAAACGGGGGGAGCTCCTACGAGCAGTACTTC
CAWSNGGSSYEQYF
>TRBV5-1|TRBD2|-|TRBJ2-5
TGCGCCAGCAGCACCGGGACTACCCAAGAGACCCAGTACTTC
CASSTGTTQETQYF
>TRBV5-4|TRBD2|-|TRBJ2-2
TGTGCCAGCAGCTTGTCCAGCGGGAGTCGTAACGGGGAGCTGTTTTTT
CASSLSSGSRNGELFF
>TRBV7-2|TRBD2|-|TRBJ2-5
TGTGCCAGCAGCCGCGTAGGGACTAGCGGGAGAGGGACCCAGTACTTC
CASSRVGTSGRGTQYF
>TRBV27|-|-|TRBJ2-7
TGTGCCAGCAGAGAACGGCCAGCGAGGGTGCCTTCCTACGAGCAGTACTTC
CASRERPARVPSYEQYF
>TRBV27|-|-|TRBJ1-2
TGTGCCAGCAGTTTGGACGGGGTAATTGGTGGCTACACCTTC
CASSLDGVIGGYTF
>TRBV5-4|TRBD1|-|TRBJ1-2
TGTGCCAGCAGCTCGGACAGGGGGCTGTATGGCTACACCTTC
CASSSDRGLYGYTF
>TRBV4-1|TRBD1|-|TRBJ2-2
TGCGCCAGCAGCCCAGGGGACAGGGTCTTTGAGGCCGGGGAGCTGTTTTTT
CASSPGDRVFEAGELFF
>TRBV5-1|-|once|TRBJ2-7
TGCGCCAGCAGTCGGGAGAGCTCCTACGAGCAGTACTTC
CASSRESSYEQYF
>TRBV10-3|-|-|TRBJ2-3
TGTGCCATCAGTGAGTCTAGCGGCCACACAGATACGCAGTATTTT
CAISESSGHTDTQYF
>TRBV18|TRBD1|-|TRBJ1-1
TGTGCCAGCTCACTAACCGGGACAGAGAACACTGAAGCTTTCTTT
CASSLTGTENTEAFF
>TRBV7-3|-|-|TRBJ2-3
TGTGCCAGCAGCTTCGACGTAGCTACGCGGTATTTT
CASSFDVATRYF
>TRBV29-1|-|-|TRBJ1-4
TGCAGCGTTCTTTTCGGGAATGAAAAACTGTTTTTT
CSVLFGNEKLFF
>TRBV18|TRBD2|-|TRBJ2-5
TGTGCCAGCTCACCGACTAGCAACAGGGAGACCCAGTACTTC
CASSPTSNRETQYF
>TRBV29-1|-|-|TRBJ2-7
TGCAGCGTAGTCCAGGGGACCTACGAGCAGTACTTC
CSVVQGTYEQYF
>TRBV18|TRBD1|-|TRBJ1-4
TGTGCCAGCTCACCATTTACCGGGGGACAGACAAATGAAAAACTGTTTTTT
CASSPFTGGQTNEKLFF